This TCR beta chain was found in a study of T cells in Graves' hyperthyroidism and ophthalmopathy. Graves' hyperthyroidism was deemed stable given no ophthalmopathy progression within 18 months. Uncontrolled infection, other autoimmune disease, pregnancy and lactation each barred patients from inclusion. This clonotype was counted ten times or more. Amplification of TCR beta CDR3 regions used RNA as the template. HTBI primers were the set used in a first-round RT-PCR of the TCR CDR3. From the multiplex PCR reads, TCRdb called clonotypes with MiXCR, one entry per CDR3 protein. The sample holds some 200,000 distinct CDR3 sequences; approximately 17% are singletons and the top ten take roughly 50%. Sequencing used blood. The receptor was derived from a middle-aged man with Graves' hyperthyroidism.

The CDR3 sequence is CASSPGPGEQYF. The DNA for the CDR3 is TGTGCCAGCAGCCCGGGACCGGGGGAGCAGTACTTC. V is TRBV3-1 and J is TRBJ2-7; TRBD1 or TRBD2 may be the D gene (5 bases each). The CDR3 length is 12 residues. From germline, CDR1 is LGHDT and CDR2 YNNKEL (reference sequence). Trimming removed 4 bases from V and 7 bases from J, with 11 bases in between.